The source of this T cell receptor beta chain is a study of T-cell memory formation after mild COVID-19. TCRdb re-analysed the 5' RACE reads in MiXCR, keeping a single row per CDR3 protein. The profile shows roughly 600,000 distinct CDR3 sequences, about a sixth of them singletons. CDR1 is DFQATT, CDR2 SNEGSKA, per germline (reference sequence). There are 13 residues in the CDR3. V lost 6 bases and J lost 2; bases outside the gene matches: 5. The TCR was taken from an adult woman who had mild COVID-19 (a few samples of this study predate the infection). Cell type and time point are not known. Material: PBMCs or a T cell subset sorted from them (not recorded which). The gene calls are TRBV20-1 and TRBJ1-2; 8 bases are a match to TRBD1. The CDR3 spells CSAMGQENYGYTF. CDR3 bases: TGCAGTGCCATGGGACAGGAAAACTATGGCTACACCTTC.